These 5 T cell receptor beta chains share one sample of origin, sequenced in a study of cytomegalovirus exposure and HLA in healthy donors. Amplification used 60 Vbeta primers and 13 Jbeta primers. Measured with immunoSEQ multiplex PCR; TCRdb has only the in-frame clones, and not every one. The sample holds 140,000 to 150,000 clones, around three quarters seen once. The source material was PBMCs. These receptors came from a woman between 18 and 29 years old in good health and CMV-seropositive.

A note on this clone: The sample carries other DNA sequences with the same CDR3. The CDR3 sequence: CASSSDRGHEQFF. The DNA for the CDR3 is TGTGCCAGCAGTTCCGACAGGGGACATGAGCAGTTCTTC. The chain employs TRBV28 and TRBJ2-1, with TRBD1 identical over 8 bases. Germline-derived CDR1 and CDR2 are MDHEN and SYDVKM. V shed 4 bases, J shed 8 bases, and the junction held 4 bases outside the gene matches. This CDR3 has 13 residues. Full variable domain (outside the CDR3, taken from reference TRBV28 and TRBJ2-1): DVKVTQSSRYLVKRTGEKVFLECVQDMDHENMFWYRQDPGLGLRLIYFSYDVKMKEKGDIPEGYSVSREKKERFSLILESASTNQTSMYLCASSSDRGHEQFFGPGTRLTVL.

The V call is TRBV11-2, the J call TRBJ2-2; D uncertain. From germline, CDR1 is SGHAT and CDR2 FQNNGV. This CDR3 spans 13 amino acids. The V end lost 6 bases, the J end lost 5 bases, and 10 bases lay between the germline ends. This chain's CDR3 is CASRPPGTGELFF. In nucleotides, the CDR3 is TGTGCCAGCAGGCCTCCAGGTACCGGGGAGCTGTTTTTT. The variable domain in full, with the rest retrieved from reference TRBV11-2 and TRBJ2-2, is EAGVAQSPRYKIIEKRQSVAFWCNPISGHATLYWYQQILGQGPKLLIQFQNNGVVDDSQLPKDRFSAERLKGVDSTLKIQPAKLEDSAVYLCASRPPGTGELFFGEGSRLTVL.

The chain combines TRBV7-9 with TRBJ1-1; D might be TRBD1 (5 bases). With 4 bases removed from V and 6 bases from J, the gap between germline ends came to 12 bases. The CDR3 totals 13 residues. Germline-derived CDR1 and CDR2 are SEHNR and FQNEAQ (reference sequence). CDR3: CASSYMQGAEAFF. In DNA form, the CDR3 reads TGTGCCAGCAGCTACATGCAGGGCGCTGAAGCTTTCTTT.

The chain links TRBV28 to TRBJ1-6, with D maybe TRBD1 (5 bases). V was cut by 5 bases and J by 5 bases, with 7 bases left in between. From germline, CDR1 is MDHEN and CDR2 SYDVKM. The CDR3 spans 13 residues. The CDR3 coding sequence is TGTGCCAGCAGTCAGGGAAATAATTCACCCCTCCACTTT. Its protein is CASSQGNNSPLHF.

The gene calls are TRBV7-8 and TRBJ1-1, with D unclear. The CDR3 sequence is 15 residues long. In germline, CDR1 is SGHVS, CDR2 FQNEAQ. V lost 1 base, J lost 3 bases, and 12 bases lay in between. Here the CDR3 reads CASSLEALRDTEAFF. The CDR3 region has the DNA TGTGCCAGCAGCTTAGAGGCCCTTCGGGACACTGAAGCTTTCTTT.